What follows is one T cell receptor beta chain and its context. This record belongs to a study of blood T cell repertoires in COVID-19. Across the study: The origin of the acute and convalescent COVID-19 samples was the United States, Italy and Spain. T cells, B-cell-depleted T cells, or PBMCs supplied cDNA or gDNA.

As handled by the study authors: Amplification from reference gene primers served as the basis for estimated nucleated cell counts. Profiling relied on immunoSEQ multiplex PCR, and the TCRdb table lists in-frame clones only, not all of them. V, J and clone size derive from that table, while D and trimming were established from the DNA sequence. The sample contains 150,000 to 200,000 clones, 86% of which appear only once. The CDR3 sequence is 14 residues long. Trimming pared 6 bases from V and 4 bases from J, leaving 10 bases between. The V gene's germline CDR1 is SNHLY and CDR2 FYNNEI. This receptor was obtained from a middle-aged man with active or convalescent COVID-19. The sequenced material came from peripheral blood. The chain recombines TRBV2 with TRBJ1-6; unclear D gene. CDR3 amino acids: CASSKGGYNSPLHF. Written as DNA, the CDR3 is TGTGCCAGCAGCAAGGGAGGGTATAATTCACCCCTCCACTTT.